This T cell receptor (beta chain) was captured in a study of blood T cell repertoires in COVID-19. Study overall: The analysed material was cDNA or gDNA that came from T cells, B-cell-depleted T cells, or PBMCs.

In the original workflow: Estimation of nucleated cell counts was performed using reference gene primer amplification. The repertoire was sequenced with immunoSEQ multiplex PCR; TCRdb's copy has only in-frame clones and lacks some. The V and J calls and clone size were taken over from that table, and D and trimming were inferred from the DNA. The sample has fewer than 300,000 clones; roughly 88% are singletons. This CDR3 is built from 16 residues. The V gene's germline CDR1 is SGHRS and CDR2 YFSETQ. Trimming at V came to 0 bases and at J to 1 base, leaving 2 bases not matched to a gene. The rearrangement links TRBV5-1 to TRBJ1-4; 8 bases map to TRBD1. Material: peripheral blood. The TCR comes from a woman younger than 45 with acute or convalescent COVID-19. CDR3 sequence: CASSLAGTGTNEKLFF. CDR3 DNA sequence: TGCGCCAGCAGCTTGGCGGGGACAGGAACTAATGAAAAACTGTTTTTT.